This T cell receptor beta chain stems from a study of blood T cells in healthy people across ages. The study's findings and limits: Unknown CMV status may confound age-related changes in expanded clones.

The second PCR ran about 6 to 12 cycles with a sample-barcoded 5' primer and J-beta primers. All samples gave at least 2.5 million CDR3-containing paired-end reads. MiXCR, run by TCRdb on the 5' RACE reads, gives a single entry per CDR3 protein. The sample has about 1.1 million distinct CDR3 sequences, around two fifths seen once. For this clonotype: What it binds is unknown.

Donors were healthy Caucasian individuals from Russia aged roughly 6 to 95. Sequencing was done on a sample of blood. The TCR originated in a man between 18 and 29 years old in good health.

CDR3 residues: CASSQESRDRTYEQYF. The CDR3 DNA sequence: TGTGCCAGCAGCCAAGAGTCCCGGGACAGAACCTACGAGCAGTACTTC. V and J are TRBV14 and TRBJ2-7; 7 nucleotides agree with TRBD1. The CDR3 has 16 amino acids. Looked up from germline, CDR1 is SGHDN and CDR2 is FVKESK. J lost 2 bases, V lost 0 bases, and 7 bases had no gene match.